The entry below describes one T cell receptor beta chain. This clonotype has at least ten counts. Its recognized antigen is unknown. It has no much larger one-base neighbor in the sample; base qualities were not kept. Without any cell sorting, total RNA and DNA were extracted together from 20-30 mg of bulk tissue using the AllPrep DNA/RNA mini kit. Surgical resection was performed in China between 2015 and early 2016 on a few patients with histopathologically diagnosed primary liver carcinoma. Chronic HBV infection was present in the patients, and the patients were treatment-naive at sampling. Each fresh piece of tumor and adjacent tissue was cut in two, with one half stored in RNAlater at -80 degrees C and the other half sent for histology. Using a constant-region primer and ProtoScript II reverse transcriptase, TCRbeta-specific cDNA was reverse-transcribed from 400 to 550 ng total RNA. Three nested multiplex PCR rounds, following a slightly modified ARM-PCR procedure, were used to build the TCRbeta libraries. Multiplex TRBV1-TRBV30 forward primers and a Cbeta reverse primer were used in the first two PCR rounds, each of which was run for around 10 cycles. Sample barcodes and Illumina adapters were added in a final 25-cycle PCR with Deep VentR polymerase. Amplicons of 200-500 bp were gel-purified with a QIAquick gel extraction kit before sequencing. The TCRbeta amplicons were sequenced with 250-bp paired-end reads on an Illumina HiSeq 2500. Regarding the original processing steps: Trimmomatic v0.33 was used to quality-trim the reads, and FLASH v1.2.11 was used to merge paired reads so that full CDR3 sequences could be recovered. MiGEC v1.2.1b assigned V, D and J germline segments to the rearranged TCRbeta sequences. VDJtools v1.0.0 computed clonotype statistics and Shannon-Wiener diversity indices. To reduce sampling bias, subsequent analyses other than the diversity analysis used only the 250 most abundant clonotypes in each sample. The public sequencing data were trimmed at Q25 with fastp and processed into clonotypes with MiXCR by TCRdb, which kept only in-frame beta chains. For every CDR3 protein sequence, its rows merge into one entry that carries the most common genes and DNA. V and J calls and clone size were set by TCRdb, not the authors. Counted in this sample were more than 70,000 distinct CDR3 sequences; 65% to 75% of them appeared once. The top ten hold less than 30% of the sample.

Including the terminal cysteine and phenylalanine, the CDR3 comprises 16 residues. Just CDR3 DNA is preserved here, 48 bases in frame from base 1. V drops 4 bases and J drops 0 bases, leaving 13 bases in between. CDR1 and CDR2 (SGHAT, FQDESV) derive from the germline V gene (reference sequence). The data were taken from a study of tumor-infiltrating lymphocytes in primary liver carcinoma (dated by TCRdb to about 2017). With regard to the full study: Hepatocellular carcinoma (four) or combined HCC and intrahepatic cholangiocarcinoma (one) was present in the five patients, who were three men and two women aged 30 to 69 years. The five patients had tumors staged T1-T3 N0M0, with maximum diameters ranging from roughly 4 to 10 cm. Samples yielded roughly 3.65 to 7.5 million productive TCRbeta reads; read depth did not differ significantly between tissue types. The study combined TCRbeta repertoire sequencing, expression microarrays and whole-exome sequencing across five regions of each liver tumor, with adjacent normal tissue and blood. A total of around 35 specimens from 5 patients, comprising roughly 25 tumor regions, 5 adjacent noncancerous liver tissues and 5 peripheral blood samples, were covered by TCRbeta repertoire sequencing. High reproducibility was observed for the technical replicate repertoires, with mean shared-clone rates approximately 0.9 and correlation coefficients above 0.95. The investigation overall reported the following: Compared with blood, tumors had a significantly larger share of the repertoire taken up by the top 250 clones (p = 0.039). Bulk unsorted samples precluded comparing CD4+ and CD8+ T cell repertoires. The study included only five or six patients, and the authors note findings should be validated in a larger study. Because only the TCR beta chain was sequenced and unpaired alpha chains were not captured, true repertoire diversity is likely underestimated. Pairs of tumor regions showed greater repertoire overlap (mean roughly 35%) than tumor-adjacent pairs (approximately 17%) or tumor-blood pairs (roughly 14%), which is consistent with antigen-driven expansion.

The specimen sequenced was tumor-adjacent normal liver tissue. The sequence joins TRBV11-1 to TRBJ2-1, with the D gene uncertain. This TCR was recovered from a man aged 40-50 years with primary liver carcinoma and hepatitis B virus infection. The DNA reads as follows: TGTGCCAGCAGCTCCTCCTCTGTCCTCTCCTACAATGAGCAGTTCTTC. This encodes CASSSSSVLSYNEQFF.